These 25 T cell receptor beta chains originate from one sample sequenced in a study of T cell responses to AZD1222 COVID-19 vaccine. Data came from immunoSEQ multiplex PCR; TCRdb stores just in-frame clones and leaves some out. The profile covers roughly 150,000 clones, with about 91% appearing a single time and about 3.3% taken by the ten largest. Sequenced material: peripheral blood, taken on day 0 of MenACWY control vaccination. The receptors shown here come from an adult in good health.

The chain carries TRBV11-3 and TRBJ2-7; 11 nucleotides agree with TRBD2. Germline V gives CDR1 SGHNT, CDR2 YENEEA. V dropped 2 bases and J dropped 1; count of bases not matched to a gene: 4. The CDR3 has 16 amino acids. This CDR3 reads CASSLLLAGGSYEQYF. For the CDR3, the DNA is TGTGCCAGCAGCTTATTGCTAGCGGGGGGTTCCTACGAGCAGTACTTC.

The chain links TRBV19 to TRBJ1-1; D is unresolved. This CDR3 spans 13 amino acids. The ends were cut back, 5 bases at V and 5 bases at J, with 12 bases in the middle. The V gene's germline CDR1 is LNHDA and CDR2 SQIVND (reference sequence). As DNA, the CDR3 is TGTGCCAGTAGTCTGGCCTCGGGGACTGAAGCTTTCTTT. Translation gives CASSLASGTEAFF.

The chain uses TRBV27 and TRBJ2-5; the match to TRBD1 covers 8 bases. Germline CDR1 and CDR2: MNHEY and SMNVEV (reference sequence). Trimming cost V 5 bases and J 5 bases; bases outside gene matches: 7. This CDR3 region has 14 residues. The CDR3: CASSPVQGVETQYF. CDR3 nucleotide sequence: TGTGCCAGCAGTCCCGTACAGGGGGTGGAGACCCAGTACTTC.

The CDR3 region is CASSLEQETQYF. The CDR3 coding sequence is TGTGCCAGCAGCTTGGAACAAGAGACCCAGTACTTC. This chain connects TRBV7-9 to TRBJ2-5; D not resolved. The germline V and J ends were trimmed by 3 bases and 2 bases, with 4 bases remaining between them. The CDR3 extends over 12 amino acids. CDR1 is SEHNR and CDR2 is FQNEAQ in the germline V gene (reference sequence).

The rearrangement joins TRBV6-1 to TRBJ1-2; the match to TRBD1 covers 7 bases. Germline loops: CDR1 MNHNS, CDR2 SASEGT. The CDR3 extends over 13 amino acids. V dropped 2 bases and J dropped 4; count of bases not matched to a gene: 1. CDR3 region: CASSENRGYGYTF. As DNA, the CDR3 is TGTGCCAGCAGTGAAAACAGGGGCTATGGCTACACCTTC.

The V and J genes are TRBV5-1 and TRBJ1-2; no reliable D call. The CDR3 has 14 amino acids. V lost 0 bases and J lost 4, with 10 bases in between. The germline V gene has CDR1 SGHRS and CDR2 YFSETQ. The CDR3 sequence is CASSLGWSAYGYTF. CDR3 nucleotides: TGCGCCAGCAGCTTGGGCTGGTCCGCCTATGGCTACACCTTC.

This chain uses TRBV15 with TRBJ2-2; D remains unclear. The V gene lost 3 bases and the J gene lost 5 bases, with 4 bases spanning the gap. Germline V lookup: CDR1 LNHNV, CDR2 YYDKDF (reference sequence). This CDR3 comprises 12 residues. As DNA, the CDR3 is TGTGCCACCAGCAGGTATACCGGGGAGCTGTTTTTT. It is translated as CATSRYTGELFF.

This clone is a singleton in its sample. The chain uses TRBV19 and TRBJ1-1; no firm D call. This CDR3 spans 14 amino acids. Trimming took 7 bases from V and 0 from J, leaving 12 bases between them. CDR1 and CDR2 (germline): LNHDA, SQIVND (reference sequence). The CDR3 DNA sequence: TGTGCCAGTATTAGTAAAGCTATGAACACTGAAGCTTTCTTT. Residues: CASISKAMNTEAFF.

This chain joins TRBV6-2 or TRBV6-3 and TRBJ2-5; 10 bases map to TRBD2. V gave up 2 bases and J gave up 4 bases; unmatched junction bases: 10. The CDR3 runs to 17 residues. CDR1 and CDR2 from the germline V gene are MNHEY and SVGEGT. The chain's CDR3 is CASSYPSGGVFGETQYF. DNA for the CDR3: TGTGCCAGCAGTTACCCGAGCGGGGGGGTTTTCGGAGAGACCCAGTACTTC.

V is TRBV30 and J is TRBJ2-7; the D gene is possibly TRBD1 (7 bases). Germline assignment: CDR1 GTSNPN and CDR2 SVGIG (reference sequence). CDR3 length: 12 amino acids. Trimming left V 6 bases short and J 4 bases short, with 13 bases between. CDR3 protein: CACTTGRYEQYF. As DNA, the CDR3 is TGTGCCTGTACGACAGGGAGGTACGAGCAGTACTTC.

The J gene is TRBJ1-1, the V gene TRBV5-5; D ambiguous. The CDR3 runs to 14 residues. Germline CDR1 and CDR2: SGHKS and YYEKEE (reference sequence). V shed 3 bases and J shed 4 bases, with 13 bases lying between them. CDR3 nucleotides: TGTGCCAGCAGCTGGATGCTTATGACCACTGAAGCTTTCTTT. This gives the protein CASSWMLMTTEAFF. Drawing the rest from reference TRBV5-5 and TRBJ1-1, the complete variable domain is DAGVTQSPTHLIKTRGQQVTLRCSPISGHKSVSWYQQVLGQGPQFIFQYYEKEERGRGNFPDRFSARQFPNYSSELNVNALLLGDSALYLCASSWMLMTTEAFFGQGTRLTVV.

This chain joins TRBV7-9 and TRBJ1-3; D is unclear. The CDR3 loop spans 14 amino acids. Germline loops: CDR1 SEHNR, CDR2 FQNEAQ (reference sequence). Trimming removed 3 bases at V and 1 base at J, with 7 bases between. In DNA, the CDR3 is TGTGCCAGCAGCTTTGGGAGATCTGGAAACACCATATATTTT. Translating it yields CASSFGRSGNTIYF.

A single count supports this clone. The chain combines TRBV2 with TRBJ1-3; perhaps TRBD1 as D (5 bases). V was trimmed by 1 base and J by 0 bases, leaving 10 bases between them. Germline CDR1 SNHLY, CDR2 FYNNEI. This CDR3 is 16 amino acids long. The CDR3 DNA is TGTGCCAGCAGTGAAGGCAGGGCGGTCTCTGGAAACACCATATATTTT. Residues: CASSEGRAVSGNTIYF.

The chain is built from TRBV20-1 and TRBJ1-1; D remains ambiguous. The CDR3 is 15 amino acids. The germline gives CDR1 DFQATT, CDR2 SNEGSKA (reference sequence). V dropped 6 bases and J dropped 1 base, with 18 bases sitting between them. Here the CDR3 reads CSASHSGSWNTEAFF. CDR3 bases: TGCAGTGCCAGTCACTCGGGCTCCTGGAACACTGAAGCTTTCTTT.

This rearrangement joins TRBV29-1 to TRBJ1-3; 9 bases are shared with TRBD1. J was trimmed by 2 bases and V by 3 bases; bases with no gene match: 2. Germline CDR1 reads SQVTM; CDR2 reads ANQGSEA. The CDR3 runs to 14 residues. CDR3 residues: CSVERTGAGNTIYF. For the CDR3, the DNA is TGCAGCGTTGAGCGGACAGGGGCTGGAAACACCATATATTTT.

V is TRBV10-3 and J is TRBJ1-4, with D possibly being TRBD1 (6 bases). The CDR3 is made up of 15 amino acids. Trimming removed 10 bases at V and 4 bases at J, with 19 bases between. Per germline, CDR1 ENHRY and CDR2 SYGVKD. The DNA for the CDR3 is TGTGCCACTAGCAACGGACAGCAAGATAATGAAAAACTGTTTTTT. It translates to CATSNGQQDNEKLFF.

The chain recombines TRBV6-5 with TRBJ1-1, with D possibly TRBD1 on 5 matching bases. With 5 bases removed from V and 5 bases from J, the gap between germline ends came to 15 bases. The CDR3 runs to 14 residues. Germline V lookup: CDR1 MNHEY, CDR2 SVGAGI. CDR3 amino acids: CASSRPGRSTEAFF. The CDR3 DNA reads TGTGCCAGCAGTCGACCGGGACGTTCGACTGAAGCTTTCTTT.

J is TRBJ2-3 and V is TRBV3-1 (or the pseudogene TRBV3-2), with TRBD2 matching over 8 bases. The germline CDR1 and CDR2 sequences are LGHDT and YNNKEL (reference sequence). J was trimmed by 5 bases and V by 1 base; bases with no gene match: 14. The CDR3 consists of 18 residues. CDR3 amino acids: CASSQGGGGAGGGDTQYF. CDR3 DNA sequence: TGTGCCAGCAGCCAAGGGGGCGGGGGCGCGGGAGGAGGAGATACGCAGTATTTT.

V usage is TRBV9 and J usage is TRBJ1-1, with D tentatively TRBD1 (5 bases). The CDR3 runs to 14 residues. V shed 0 bases and J shed 3 bases, with 9 bases lying between them. The germline V gene has CDR1 SGDLS and CDR2 YYNGEE. This CDR3 reads CASSVVETDTEAFF. The CDR3 DNA is TGTGCCAGCAGCGTAGTGGAGACAGACACTGAAGCTTTCTTT. Supplemented by reference TRBV9 and TRBJ1-1, the full variable domain reads DSGVTQTPKHLITATGQRVTLRCSPRSGDLSVYWYQQSLDQGLQFLIQYYNGEERAKGNILERFSAQQFPDLHSELNLSSLELGDSALYFCASSVVETDTEAFFGQGTRLTVV.

The J gene is TRBJ1-3, the V gene TRBV15; D not certain. The CDR3 spans 15 residues. V lost 0 bases to trimming and J lost 4 bases, with 10 bases between them. In germline, CDR1 is LNHNV, CDR2 YYDKDF (reference sequence). CDR3 region: CATSRDRTGGNTIYF. DNA for the CDR3: TGTGCCACCAGCAGAGATCGGACGGGGGGAAACACCATATATTTT.

V usage is TRBV4-3 and J usage is TRBJ1-2; D remains unclear. CDR3 length: 13 amino acids. The V gene lost 1 base and the J gene lost 6 bases, with 9 bases spanning the gap. The germline V gene has CDR1 LGHNA and CDR2 YSLEER. CDR3: CASSQGVGDGYTF. CDR3 coding DNA: TGCGCCAGCAGCCAAGGAGTCGGGGATGGCTACACCTTC.

This clone has more than one count but fewer than ten. For the CDR3, the DNA is TGTGCCAGCAGCTTAAAAAGAGGGATGAATCAGCCCCAGCATTTT. Protein sequence: CASSLKRGMNQPQHF. The chain employs TRBV7-2 and TRBJ1-5, with D unclear. The CDR3 has 15 residues. CDR1 and CDR2 from the germline V gene are SGHTA and FQGNSA. The germline V and J ends were trimmed by 2 bases and 4 bases, with 12 bases remaining between them.

About this clone: This sample includes further DNA sequences coding for the same CDR3. DNA of the CDR3: TGCGCCAGCAGCTTGGTAGGCGGAACTAACTATGGCTACACCTTC. It specifies CASSLVGGTNYGYTF. The chain recombines TRBV5-1 with TRBJ1-2; D gene ambiguous. The CDR3 extends over 15 amino acids. Germline CDR1 SGHRS, CDR2 YFSETQ. V was shortened by 0 bases and J by 0 bases, with 9 bases between the two germline ends. Full variable domain (rest looked up from reference TRBV5-1 and TRBJ1-2): KAGVTQTPRYLIKTRGQQVTLSCSPISGHRSVSWYQQTPGQGLQFLFEYFSETQRNKGNFPGRFSGRQFSNSRSEMNVSTLELGDSALYLCASSLVGGTNYGYTFGSGTRLTVV.

V is TRBV5-4 and J is TRBJ1-1; TRBD1 is a possible D gene (6 bases). V was pared by 4 bases and J by 10 bases, with 17 bases between. Germline V CDR1 and CDR2: SGHNT, YYREEE (reference sequence). CDR3 length: 13 residues. In DNA, the CDR3 is TGTGCCAGCAGCCTACAGGGAACTGGGGGAGCTTTCTTT. This sequence encodes CASSLQGTGGAFF. Looking up the rest from reference TRBV5-4 and TRBJ1-1 gives the full variable domain: ETGVTQSPTHLIKTRGQQVTLRCSSQSGHNTVSWYQQALGQGPQFIFQYYREEENGRGNFPPRFSGLQFPNYSSELNVNALELDDSALYLCASSLQGTGGAFFGQGTRLTVV.

The chain employs TRBV6-6 and TRBJ1-2; 10 nucleotides match TRBD1. V gave up 5 bases and J gave up 1 base; unmatched junction bases: 10. This CDR3 contains 17 residues. CDR1 and CDR2 from the germline V gene are MNHNY and SVGAGI (reference sequence). The CDR3 coding sequence is TGTGCCAGCAGTCTTCGGACAGGGGGTGATTTTAACTATGGCTACACCTTC. As protein: CASSLRTGGDFNYGYTF.